These T cell receptor beta chains were read from a single sample in a study of blood T cell repertoires in COVID-19. Profiled with immunoSEQ multiplex PCR; TCRdb holds only in-frame clones, not every one. In the table there are around 300,000 clones, around nine tenths of which are singletons. Material: PBMCs or T cells enriched from blood (not recorded which). The origin of the receptors is a woman aged 60-75 years who had recovered from COVID-19. The CDR3 runs from the conserved cysteine through the conserved F or W. A D gene is named only where the DNA matches it firmly. Size tells how often a clone was seen (once, few, many) or the class of an expanded clone, and some rows leave it out.

>TRBV6-5|NA|once|TRBJ1-1
CASRGDWTEAFF
TGTGCCAGCAGAGGGGATTGGACTGAAGCTTTCTTT
>TRBV28|TRBD1|NA|TRBJ2-7
CASSSLGTGGTYEQYF
TGTGCCAGCAGTTCTCTAGGGACAGGGGGAACCTACGAGCAGTACTTC
>TRBV5-1|TRBD2|NA|TRBJ2-2
CASSRQAGGNPNTGELFF
TGCGCCAGCAGCCGTCAAGCGGGAGGGAACCCGAACACCGGGGAGCTGTTTTTT
>TRBV2|TRBD1|NA|TRBJ1-6
CASRGQGGSPLHF
TGTGCCAGCAGGGGACAGGGGGGTTCACCCCTCCACTTT
>TRBV28|TRBD2|NA|TRBJ2-5
CASSLRLAGGETQYF
TGTGCCAGCAGTTTACGCCTAGCGGGAGGAGAGACCCAGTACTTC
>TRBV2|NA|few|TRBJ2-2
CASSSRAGYTGELFF
TGTGCCAGCAGTTCCAGGGCCGGCTACACCGGGGAGCTGTTTTTT
>TRBV28|TRBD1|once|TRBJ1-2
CASRTDRGHGYTF
TGTGCCAGCAGAACCGACAGGGGCCATGGCTACACCTTC
>TRBV24-1|TRBD2|NA|TRBJ2-3
CATSDTSGSGTQYF
TGTGCCACCAGTGATACTAGCGGGAGCGGTACGCAGTATTTT
>TRBV5-8|TRBD2|NA|TRBJ2-5
CASSDRGRGQETQYF
TGTGCCAGCAGCGACCGCGGGAGGGGACAAGAGACCCAGTACTTC
>TRBV19|NA|NA|TRBJ2-1
CASSISSRAAYNEQFF
TGTGCCAGTAGTATTTCTTCGCGAGCGGCCTACAATGAGCAGTTCTTC
>TRBV27|NA|NA|TRBJ1-6
CASSLGTPVLSNSPLHF
TGTGCCAGCAGCCTCGGGACACCCGTATTGAGTAATTCACCCCTCCACTTT
>TRBV5-1|TRBD2|NA|TRBJ2-1
CASSKGTREAYNEQFF
TGCGCCAGCAGCAAAGGGACTAGGGAGGCCTACAATGAGCAGTTCTTC
>TRBV27|NA|once|TRBJ2-1
CASSLSNYNEQFF
TGTGCCAGCAGTTTATCCAATTACAATGAGCAGTTCTTC
>TRBV9|TRBD1|few|TRBJ2-4
CASSAERDRAVSKNIQYF
TGTGCCAGCAGCGCCGAGAGGGACAGGGCTGTCTCCAAAAACATTCAGTACTTC
>TRBV24-1|TRBD1|NA|TRBJ2-3
CATSDIGQGADTQYF
TGTGCCACCAGTGATATCGGACAGGGGGCAGATACGCAGTATTTT
>TRBV9|TRBD2|NA|TRBJ2-1
CASSVVSSGRLNEQFF
TGTGCCAGCAGCGTAGTGAGTAGCGGGAGATTGAATGAGCAGTTCTTC
>TRBV7-9|TRBD2|NA|TRBJ2-2
CASSQRTSGMYSGELFF
TGTGCCAGCAGCCAGAGGACTAGCGGGATGTACAGCGGGGAGCTGTTTTTT
>TRBV11-3|NA|NA|TRBJ2-3
CASSAPKGGIPDTQYF
TGTGCCAGCAGCGCTCCTAAGGGGGGGATCCCAGATACGCAGTATTTT
>TRBV7-3|TRBD2|NA|TRBJ2-1
CASSPGGGAGNEQFF
TGTGCCAGCAGCCCCGGGGGAGGGGCAGGGAATGAGCAGTTCTTC
>TRBV28|TRBD1|NA|TRBJ2-7
CASSNRDRLYEQYF
TGTGCCAGCAGCAACCGGGACAGGTTGTACGAGCAGTACTTC
>TRBV7-3|NA|NA|TRBJ2-3
CASSLGPETDTQYF
TGTGCCAGCAGCTTGGGCCCTGAGACAGATACGCAGTATTTT
>TRBV24-1|NA|few|TRBJ1-5
CATSDPNQPQHF
TGTGCCACCAGTGATCCTAATCAGCCCCAGCATTTT
>TRBV11-2|TRBD2|NA|TRBJ2-3
CASSLSGGDTDTQYF
TGTGCCAGCAGCCTTAGCGGGGGGGACACAGATACGCAGTATTTT
>TRBV28|NA|NA|TRBJ1-2
CASTPTGRGNYGYTF
TGTGCCAGCACCCCGACAGGACGCGGGAACTATGGCTACACCTTC
>TRBV19|TRBD1|NA|TRBJ2-4
CASSRDRAAKNIQYF
TGTGCCAGTAGCCGGGACAGGGCCGCCAAAAACATTCAGTACTTC